This T cell receptor beta chain was identified during a study of T-cell reconstitution after alpha-beta-depleted transplantation in children. Notes on the study in general: Diversity of TCRbeta at day 60 was high in some patients, arising from surviving recipient T cells and thymic progenitors.

The CDR3 is made up of 14 amino acids. Trimming took off 3 bases at V and 5 bases at J, with 12 bases between the two ends. Per the germline V gene, CDR1 is ENHRY and CDR2 is SYGVKD. A library of TCRbeta sequences, prepared with unique molecular identifiers, was generated. TCRdb processed the PCR reads anew with MiXCR; each CDR3 protein has one entry. The repertoire holds hundreds of thousands of distinct CDR3 sequences, with around 13% as singletons. This clonotype was seen many times. Its antigen is not known. The sequence derives from a girl aged 2 to 9 with congenital amegakaryocytic thrombocytopenia, due to receive a stem cell transplant. This chain joins TRBV10-3 and TRBJ2-3, with D possibly matching TRBD2 (6 bases). Here the sequenced sample was PBMCs, taken before TCRalphabeta/CD19-depleted stem cell transplant. CDR3 nucleotides: TGTGCCATCAGTGACTCACCCGGGGGAGATACGCAGTATTTT. This translates into CAISDSPGGDTQYF.